This T cell receptor beta chain appears in the sequencing data of a study of cytotoxic CD8 clonotypes in ibrutinib-treated CLL. Measured with immunoSEQ multiplex PCR; TCRdb has only the in-frame clones, and not every one. The sample lists around 200,000 clones; about three quarters were seen once. The V end lost 0 bases, the J end lost 6 bases, and 11 bases lay between the germline ends. CDR3 length equals 14 residues. Germline CDR1 reads KGHSH; CDR2 reads LQKENI. Sequencing was performed on PBMCs, taken after 12 months of ibrutinib treatment. The source is a human donor with chronic lymphocytic leukemia. The chain recombines TRBV18 with TRBJ1-2; D is undetermined. CDR3 residues: CASSPPGRLDGYTF. Written as DNA, the CDR3 is TGTGCCAGCTCACCACCGGGAAGGCTTGATGGCTACACCTTC.